This T cell receptor (beta chain) was identified in a study of T cells after yellow fever vaccination. Study-wide results and caveats: After the booster, over 95% of CD4 and around nine tenths of CD8 primary-response clones were re-detected. A minor fraction of clonotypes spanned both CD4 and CD8 compartments.

To note about this clonotype: No antigen is known for it.

TCRdb processed the 5' RACE reads anew with MiXCR; each CDR3 protein has one entry. The data show roughly 310,000 distinct CDR3 sequences, around 3.6% seen once. The clonotype comes from a man aged 18-30 years who received the YFV17D yellow fever vaccine. The sample in question was PBMCs, obtained on the day of the yellow fever booster vaccination.

The CDR3: CASSKSRARTEAFF. Written as DNA, the CDR3 is TGTGCCAGCAGCAAGTCCCGAGCAAGGACTGAAGCTTTCTTT. This chain joins TRBV7-9 and TRBJ1-1; D remains unclear. Germline CDR1 and CDR2: SEHNR and FQNEAQ (reference sequence). The V end lost 5 bases, the J end lost 5 bases, and 15 bases lay between the germline ends. CDR3 length: 14 amino acids.